This T cell receptor beta chain was obtained from a study of shared clonotypes between healthy human individuals. Findings and limits, study-wide: Estimated clonotype richness was generally higher in naive than memory subsets. Lower generation probabilities were found for non-shared clonotypes than for those shared by all four donors.

CD4+ cells yielded CD45RA+ naive and CD45RA-negative memory subsets. Trimming shortened V by 2 bases and J by 5 bases, and 10 bases separated the two germline ends. Germline values: CDR1 SGHRS, CDR2 YFSETQ. This CDR3 spans 13 amino acids. TCRdb's copy holds only in-frame clones and misses some; the assay was immunoSEQ multiplex PCR. The sample includes millions of clones, around nine tenths seen only once; the top ten take around 0.15%. In the case of this clone: Its antigen is still unknown.

The sequence came from a man younger than 35 in good health. The V call is TRBV5-1, the J call TRBJ1-1; D is unclear. Sequencing was carried out using naive CD4+ T cells sorted from blood. Subset reported: CD45RA+ positively selected. The CDR3 region has the DNA TGCGCCAGCAGCTTCGGCCCGAAAACTGAAGCTTTCTTT. It codes for CASSFGPKTEAFF.